The following is a T cell receptor (beta chain) sequence with its context. What it binds is not known. This entry comes from a study of shared clonotypes between healthy human individuals. Whole-study results and caveats: Richness estimates generally favored naive over memory subsets. When compared with the clonotypes that were shared by all four sorted-subset donors, the non-shared clonotypes turned out to have lower generation probabilities.

The CDR3 runs 15 residues. The germline V gene encodes CDR1 LNHNV and CDR2 YYDKDF (reference sequence). With 0 bases removed from V and 5 bases from J, the gap between germline ends came to 10 bases. This table comes from immunoSEQ multiplex PCR, and its TCRdb copy is limited to in-frame clones, with some not included. The table records approximately 1.4 million clones, 95% to 99% of them present only once. The receptor was isolated from a young man in good health. V usage is TRBV15 and J usage is TRBJ2-2, with no clear D. The sample was naive CD4+ T cells sorted from blood. Subset given: CD45RA+ positively selected. This chain's CDR3 is CATSRDGRMTGELFF. CDR3 DNA sequence: TGTGCCACCAGCAGAGATGGAAGGATGACCGGGGAGCTGTTTTTT.